This is a list of T cell receptor beta chains from one sample in a study of response to subunit inactivated influenza vaccine. TCRdb re-called the RT-PCR reads with MiXCR, one entry per CDR3 protein. The sample contains hundreds of thousands of distinct CDR3 sequences, about a fifth of which appear only once. This material consisted of PBMCs from blood, taken 21 months after vaccination. The receptors come from a man between 45 and 75 years old who received an inactivated influenza vaccine. The CDR3 runs from the conserved cysteine through the conserved F or W. The D gene is left open where the match is weak. Not every row has a clone size; where given, it reads once, few, many or a size class.

d_call: TRBD2
j_call: TRBJ2-5
clone_size: few
v_call: TRBV6-5
cdr3_nt: TGTGCCAGCAGTTACTCACGGGGGGTCGGAGAGACCCAGTACTTC
cdr3_aa: CASSYSRGVGETQYF

d_call: NA
j_call: TRBJ1-1
clone_size: few
v_call: TRBV20-1
cdr3_nt: TGCAGTGCTAGCCAGAGGGCGTCTACTGAAGCTTTCTTT
cdr3_aa: CSASQRASTEAFF

d_call: NA
j_call: TRBJ1-5
clone_size: few
v_call: TRBV19
cdr3_nt: TGTGCCAGTAGTTTCGACACCCACGAACAGCCCCAGCATTTT
cdr3_aa: CASSFDTHEQPQHF

d_call: NA
j_call: TRBJ2-1
clone_size: NA
v_call: TRBV12-3/TRBV12-4
cdr3_nt: TGTGCCATAACCAGGGGAGGCAATGAGCAGTTCTTC
cdr3_aa: CAITRGGNEQFF

d_call: NA
j_call: TRBJ1-4
clone_size: many
v_call: TRBV29-1
cdr3_nt: TGCAGCGTTGACGGGGGCGAAAAACTGTTTTTT
cdr3_aa: CSVDGGEKLFF

d_call: TRBD1
j_call: TRBJ1-1
clone_size: NA
v_call: TRBV20-1
cdr3_nt: TGCAGTGCTACTTCGCAGGGGGCGTCTGAAGCTTTCTTT
cdr3_aa: CSATSQGASEAFF

d_call: TRBD1
j_call: TRBJ2-5
clone_size: NA
v_call: TRBV4-2
cdr3_nt: TGTGCCAGCAGCCAAGTTGGGACAGGCGACCCAGGTGGGAGCTTAAAGACCCAGTACTTC
cdr3_aa: CASSQVGTGDPGGSLKTQYF

d_call: NA
j_call: TRBJ1-5
clone_size: NA
v_call: TRBV6-7
cdr3_nt: TGTGCCAGCAGTTCCCAACCCCGGGAGCGCGATCAGCCCCAGCATTTT
cdr3_aa: CASSSQPRERDQPQHF

d_call: NA
j_call: TRBJ1-5
clone_size: NA
v_call: TRBV6-5
cdr3_nt: TGTGCCAGCAGTTCCCTCGGGGGGCCGGATCAGCCCCAGCATTTT
cdr3_aa: CASSSLGGPDQPQHF

d_call: TRBD2
j_call: TRBJ2-4
clone_size: few
v_call: TRBV12-3/TRBV12-4
cdr3_nt: TGTGCCAGCAGTCTGACTAGCGGGGGGGCTGACATTCAGTACTTC
cdr3_aa: CASSLTSGGADIQYF

d_call: NA
j_call: TRBJ1-5
clone_size: NA
v_call: TRBV24-1
cdr3_nt: TGTGCCACCAGTGATTCGGACACCTCCGACAAACAGCCCCAGCATTTT
cdr3_aa: CATSDSDTSDKQPQHF

d_call: NA
j_call: TRBJ2-7
clone_size: NA
v_call: TRBV5-1
cdr3_nt: TGCGCCAGCAGCTGGGGTGGTAGCGCCGGTTCCTACGAGCAGTACTTC
cdr3_aa: CASSWGGSAGSYEQYF

d_call: NA
j_call: TRBJ1-6
clone_size: many
v_call: TRBV15
cdr3_nt: TGTGCCACCAGCAGAGAGGGAGATTCACCCCTCCACTTT
cdr3_aa: CATSREGDSPLHF

d_call: NA
j_call: TRBJ2-6
clone_size: NA
v_call: TRBV4-3
cdr3_nt: TGCGCCAGCAGCCAAGATGCGGCAGGGCCTGGGGCCAACGTCCTGACTTTC
cdr3_aa: CASSQDAAGPGANVLTF

d_call: TRBD1
j_call: TRBJ1-2
clone_size: many
v_call: TRBV7-6
cdr3_nt: TGTGCCAGCAGCTTAGCCGAGACAGGGATGGATGGCTACACCTTC
cdr3_aa: CASSLAETGMDGYTF

d_call: NA
j_call: TRBJ2-1
clone_size: many
v_call: TRBV27
cdr3_nt: TGTGCCAGCAGTTTTGTTAGAGGCAATGAGCAGTTCTTC
cdr3_aa: CASSFVRGNEQFF

d_call: TRBD1
j_call: TRBJ2-7
clone_size: NA
v_call: TRBV4-3
cdr3_nt: TGCGCCAGCAGCTCCGGGACAGGGGGATCCTACGAGCAGTACTTC
cdr3_aa: CASSSGTGGSYEQYF

d_call: NA
j_call: TRBJ1-4
clone_size: many
v_call: TRBV11-2
cdr3_nt: TGTGCCAGCAGCGTTACGACAGGAGTTAATGAAAAACTGTTTTTT
cdr3_aa: CASSVTTGVNEKLFF

d_call: TRBD1
j_call: TRBJ1-1
clone_size: few
v_call: TRBV9
cdr3_nt: TGTGCCAGCAGCCCTTGGACAGGCCCCAACACTGAAGCTTTCTTT
cdr3_aa: CASSPWTGPNTEAFF

d_call: NA
j_call: TRBJ2-7
clone_size: NA
v_call: TRBV7-9
cdr3_nt: TGTGCCAGCAGCCCGTCTAGACCCCGGTTCTCCGAGCAGTACTTC
cdr3_aa: CASSPSRPRFSEQYF

d_call: NA
j_call: TRBJ2-5
clone_size: few
v_call: TRBV5-1
cdr3_nt: TGCGCCAGCAGCATAGGACATGCCCAAGAGACCCAGTACTTC
cdr3_aa: CASSIGHAQETQYF

d_call: NA
j_call: TRBJ1-2
clone_size: NA
v_call: TRBV4-1
cdr3_nt: TGCGCCAGCAGCCGGAGCAGGGATTCGGGTGGCTACACCTTC
cdr3_aa: CASSRSRDSGGYTF

d_call: NA
j_call: TRBJ1-1
clone_size: few
v_call: TRBV6-5
cdr3_nt: TGTGCCAGCAGTTACGAACCCAGGGAGGGCGTGATTGAAGCTTTCTTT
cdr3_aa: CASSYEPREGVIEAFF

d_call: NA
j_call: TRBJ1-4
clone_size: few
v_call: TRBV10-3
cdr3_nt: TGTGCCATCAGTGAGTCAGGCAGGGGTGAAAAACTGTTTTTT
cdr3_aa: CAISESGRGEKLFF

d_call: NA
j_call: TRBJ2-2
clone_size: NA
v_call: TRBV11-2
cdr3_nt: TGTGCCACCAAGAGGTACAGGACTGAGAACACCGGGGAGCTGTTTTTT
cdr3_aa: CATKRYRTENTGELFF

d_call: TRBD1
j_call: TRBJ1-2
clone_size: few
v_call: TRBV6-2/TRBV6-3
cdr3_nt: TGTGCCAGCAGATACGCCGGACAGGGTAATGGCTACACCTTC
cdr3_aa: CASRYAGQGNGYTF

d_call: NA
j_call: TRBJ1-3
clone_size: many
v_call: TRBV6-1
cdr3_nt: TGTGCCAGCAGTCGGGACACGACCTCTGGAAACACCATATATTTT
cdr3_aa: CASSRDTTSGNTIYF

d_call: NA
j_call: TRBJ1-1
clone_size: few
v_call: TRBV5-5
cdr3_nt: TGTGCCAGCAGCTCGGGACATACGAACACTGAAGCTTTCTTT
cdr3_aa: CASSSGHTNTEAFF

d_call: NA
j_call: TRBJ2-7
clone_size: NA
v_call: TRBV4-3
cdr3_nt: TGCGCCAGCAGCCAAGGACCCCGGGGAACCTACGAGCAGTACTTC
cdr3_aa: CASSQGPRGTYEQYF

d_call: TRBD2
j_call: TRBJ2-1
clone_size: once
v_call: TRBV12-3/TRBV12-4
cdr3_nt: TGTGCCAGCAGTGCTTCTAGCGGGGTCTACAATGAGCAGTTCTTC
cdr3_aa: CASSASSGVYNEQFF

d_call: NA
j_call: TRBJ2-3
clone_size: NA
v_call: TRBV6-5
cdr3_nt: TGTGCCAGCAGTTATATTAGCACAGATACGCAGTATTTT
cdr3_aa: CASSYISTDTQYF

d_call: TRBD1
j_call: TRBJ1-3
clone_size: NA
v_call: TRBV4-3
cdr3_nt: TGCGCCAGCAGCCGAACAGGGGATGGAAACACCATATATTTT
cdr3_aa: CASSRTGDGNTIYF

d_call: NA
j_call: TRBJ2-2
clone_size: NA
v_call: TRBV20-1
cdr3_nt: TGCAGTACGCCGGACACCGGGGAGCTGTTTTTT
cdr3_aa: CSTPDTGELFF

d_call: NA
j_call: TRBJ1-6
clone_size: many
v_call: TRBV6-5
cdr3_nt: TGTGCCAGCAGTCACTTGCCTTTTGGGGGTAATTCACCCCTCCACTTT
cdr3_aa: CASSHLPFGGNSPLHF

d_call: NA
j_call: TRBJ2-2
clone_size: NA
v_call: TRBV29-1
cdr3_nt: TGCAGCGCAATTAGTGGCGGGGAGCTGTTTTTT
cdr3_aa: CSAISGGELFF

d_call: NA
j_call: TRBJ2-3
clone_size: NA
v_call: TRBV15
cdr3_nt: TGTGCCACCAGCAGAGCAGGGAGCGGAGATACGCAGTATTTT
cdr3_aa: CATSRAGSGDTQYF

d_call: NA
j_call: TRBJ2-1
clone_size: NA
v_call: TRBV18
cdr3_nt: TGTGCCAGCTCACCATCCTCGGGGTATTACAATGAGCAGTTCTTC
cdr3_aa: CASSPSSGYYNEQFF

d_call: NA
j_call: TRBJ1-1
clone_size: few
v_call: TRBV3-1
cdr3_nt: TGTGCCAGCAGCCAATCCCGCGGTGAAGCTTTCTTT
cdr3_aa: CASSQSRGEAFF

d_call: NA
j_call: TRBJ2-5
clone_size: NA
v_call: TRBV28
cdr3_nt: TGTGCCAGCAGGCGCGGGACACAAGAGACCCAGTACTTC
cdr3_aa: CASRRGTQETQYF

d_call: TRBD2
j_call: TRBJ2-3
clone_size: NA
v_call: TRBV19
cdr3_nt: TGTGCCAGTAGTGGGGCTAGCGGTATCATGGATACGCAGTATTTT
cdr3_aa: CASSGASGIMDTQYF

d_call: NA
j_call: TRBJ2-5
clone_size: NA
v_call: TRBV7-7
cdr3_nt: TGTGCTAGCAGCTTAGGAGGGACGGAGACCCAGTACTTC
cdr3_aa: CASSLGGTETQYF

d_call: TRBD1
j_call: TRBJ1-1
clone_size: NA
v_call: TRBV2
cdr3_nt: TGTGCCAGCTCGGGACAGGGGGCGGAAGGAGCTGAAGCTTTCTTT
cdr3_aa: CASSGQGAEGAEAFF

d_call: NA
j_call: TRBJ1-1
clone_size: few
v_call: TRBV5-1
cdr3_nt: TGCGCCAGCAGGTCCGGGGGTGAGACTGAAGCTTTCTTT
cdr3_aa: CASRSGGETEAFF

d_call: NA
j_call: TRBJ1-1
clone_size: few
v_call: TRBV19
cdr3_nt: TGTGCCAGTAGTACACGAGAGGGCGCTGAAGCTTTCTTT
cdr3_aa: CASSTREGAEAFF

d_call: TRBD1
j_call: TRBJ1-4
clone_size: many
v_call: TRBV15
cdr3_nt: TGTGCCACCAGCCGGGACAGGGTTTTGTCGGCTAATGAAAAACTGTTTTTT
cdr3_aa: CATSRDRVLSANEKLFF